Listed below are T cell receptor beta chains from one sample, sequenced in a study of CD8 T cells in Susac syndrome. In TCRdb, the immunoSEQ multiplex PCR reads were re-called with MiXCR into one record per CDR3 protein. Of about 200,000 distinct CDR3 sequences listed, roughly nine tenths are singletons. Sample: CD4+ T cells from PBMCs. Receptor source: a human donor with Susac syndrome. The CDR3 runs from the conserved cysteine through the conserved F or W. A D gene is named only where the DNA matches it firmly. Some rows have no size entry. The others give once, few or many, or a class for an expanded clone.

CDR3 | DNA | V | D | size | J
CASSYGSTLTEAFF | TGTGCCAGCAGTTACGGTAGTACTCTCACTGAAGCTTTCTTT | TRBV6-5 | . | . | TRBJ1-1
CSVGRFGAGGDYGYTF | TGCAGCGTTGGAAGGTTCGGCGCAGGGGGGGACTATGGCTACACCTTC | TRBV29-1 | TRBD1 | . | TRBJ1-2
CASSLGSGSSDEQFF | TGTGCCAGCAGTTTAGGTAGCGGGAGTTCGGATGAGCAGTTCTTC | TRBV12-3/TRBV12-4 | TRBD2 | . | TRBJ2-1
CACSGMNTGELFF | TGTGCCTGTAGCGGGATGAACACCGGGGAGCTGTTTTTT | TRBV24-1 | TRBD2 | . | TRBJ2-2
CASSLGGQLNQPQHF | TGTGCCAGCAGTTTGGGGGGACAGCTCAATCAGCCCCAGCATTTT | TRBV12-3/TRBV12-4 | TRBD1 | once | TRBJ1-5
CASSYSRASGRPNEQYF | TGTGCCAGCAGTTACTCGAGGGCTAGCGGGAGGCCTAACGAGCAGTACTTC | TRBV6-5 | TRBD2 | . | TRBJ2-7
CASNVDRAYGYTF | TGTGCCAGCAACGTAGACAGGGCCTATGGCTACACCTTC | TRBV28 | TRBD1 | . | TRBJ1-2
CASMLRETQYF | TGTGCCAGCATGCTAAGAGAGACCCAGTACTTC | TRBV2 | . | . | TRBJ2-5
CASTRGGASYNEQFF | TGTGCCAGCACCCGGGGCGGGGCAAGTTACAATGAGCAGTTCTTC | TRBV27 | . | . | TRBJ2-1
CARRGVGGYTF | TGTGCCCGAAGGGGGGTAGGTGGCTACACCTTC | TRBV6-9 | . | once | TRBJ1-2
CASKTSAAQETQYF | TGTGCCAGCAAGACTAGCGCCGCCCAAGAGACCCAGTACTTC | TRBV2 | TRBD2 | . | TRBJ2-5
CASSLMTGGEYEQYF | TGTGCCAGCAGCCTGATGACAGGGGGCGAGTACGAGCAGTACTTC | TRBV14 | TRBD1 | . | TRBJ2-7
CASSRGFREGADTQYF | TGTGCCAGCAGCCGTGGTTTTAGGGAAGGGGCAGATACGCAGTATTTT | TRBV6-4 | . | . | TRBJ2-3
CASSDNILHWHHQPQHF | TGTGCCAGCAGCGACAATATACTACATTGGCATCATCAGCCCCAGCATTTT | TRBV21-1 | . | . | TRBJ1-5
CASSQDGGFGNQPQHF | TGCGCCAGCAGCCAAGATGGAGGGTTCGGCAATCAGCCCCAGCATTTT | TRBV4-1 | . | once | TRBJ1-5
CASSYVGSYEQYF | TGTGCCAGCAGTTACGTCGGCTCCTACGAGCAGTACTTC | TRBV6-2/TRBV6-3 | . | . | TRBJ2-7
CASSSRQDSADTQYF | TGCGCCAGCAGCTCTCGACAGGATAGCGCGGATACGCAGTATTTT | TRBV5-1 | . | . | TRBJ2-3
CASSRAGGETQYF | TGTGCCAGCAGCCGAGCGGGGGGAGAGACCCAGTACTTC | TRBV7-9 | TRBD2 | . | TRBJ2-5
CASSFLLNIQYF | TGTGCCAGCAGTTTCCTCCTGAACATTCAGTACTTC | TRBV6-2/TRBV6-3 | . | . | TRBJ2-4
CASSYFPNGEQYF | TGTGCCAGCAGTTACTTCCCCAACGGGGAGCAGTACTTC | TRBV6-6 | . | once | TRBJ2-7
CATSARLGASDGLDEQFF | TGTGCCACCAGTGCAAGACTGGGGGCCTCAGACGGGTTGGATGAGCAGTTCTTC | TRBV24-1 | . | . | TRBJ2-1
CAISGGAGRTYYEQYF | TGTGCCATCAGTGGGGGAGCGGGGAGGACGTACTACGAGCAGTACTTC | TRBV10-3 | TRBD2 | once | TRBJ2-7
CSATQGAQIADTQYF | TGCAGTGCTACACAGGGGGCGCAGATCGCAGATACGCAGTATTTT | TRBV20-1 | TRBD1 | . | TRBJ2-3
CSASVAGGRADTQYF | TGCAGTGCTAGCGTAGCGGGAGGGCGCGCAGATACGCAGTATTTT | TRBV20-1 | TRBD2 | . | TRBJ2-3